The entry below gives a single TCR beta chain sequence along with its context. Antigen: not known. The CDR3 loop spans 18 amino acids. Primers used in a second PCR of about 6 to 11 cycles were a sample-barcoded 5' primer and a J-beta primer mix. TCRdb recomputed calls from the 5' RACE reads with MiXCR, one row per CDR3 protein. This table has approximately 690,000 distinct CDR3 sequences, about 53% appearing once. These data are taken from a study of blood T cells in healthy people across ages. Study-wide points: Strong correlation linked observed beta diversity and percent naive T cells. Compared with aged donors, long-lived donors showed fewer expanded clones, suggesting selection. Unsorted PBMCs prevented conclusive naive versus antigen-experienced comparison.

The V call is TRBV21-1, the J call TRBJ2-1; TRBD1 is the table's D call and was not checked against the DNA. TRBV21-1 is noted as a pseudogene. This clonotype was obtained from a man aged 60-69 years in good health. The sample taken for sequencing was blood. The CDR3 spells CASSKSYRGLSSYNEQFF. The CDR3 nucleotides read TGTGCCAGCAGCAAAAGTTACAGGGGACTGAGCTCCTACAATGAGCAGTTCTTC.